One and the same sample provided the 18 T cell receptor beta chains below, sequenced in a study. TCRdb re-derived calls from the 5' RACE reads in MiXCR, one entry per CDR3 protein. The data show 35,000 to 45,000 distinct CDR3 sequences, 22% seen once. Cells sorted as Tregs were CD4+, CD25+ and CD127-/low. The sequencing input was Tregs sorted from a lymph node. These receptors were taken from a female donor with breast cancer.

This clonotype was counted only a few times. The rearrangement uses TRBV20-1 and TRBJ1-1; unclear D gene. The CDR3 is made up of 12 amino acids. CDR1 and CDR2 (germline): DFQATT, SNEGSKA (reference sequence). V was trimmed by 7 bases and J by 4 bases, leaving 13 bases between them. CDR3 residues: CSVRPRTTEAFF. CDR3 DNA sequence: TGCAGTGTTCGACCACGAACCACTGAAGCTTTCTTT.

This clonotype has a count of ten or more. V usage is TRBV5-1 and J usage is TRBJ1-6; maybe TRBD1 (5 bases). Trimming left V 0 bases short and J 7 bases short, with 11 bases between. CDR1 and CDR2 from the germline V gene are SGHRS and YFSETQ. This CDR3 comprises 15 residues. As DNA, the CDR3 is TGCGCCAGCAGCTTGGCAGGGACTCAAAATTCACCCCTCCACTTT. Translation gives CASSLAGTQNSPLHF.

This clonotype occurred a few times. At one boundary the junction diverges from the germline segment, which might be a read error. This chain links TRBV4-1 with TRBJ1-4; the match to TRBD1 covers 12 bases. Looked up from germline, CDR1 is MGHRA and CDR2 is YSYEKL. The CDR3 covers 16 residues. CDR3 DNA sequence: TGCGCCAACAGCCATTCAACCGGGACAGGGGGCGAAAAACTGTTTTTT. Protein sequence: CANSHSTGTGGEKLFF.

The rearrangement links TRBV29-1 to TRBJ2-3, with 9 bases matching TRBD1. Germline V lookup: CDR1 SQVTM, CDR2 ANQGSEA. The CDR3 is made up of 14 amino acids. With 7 bases clipped from V and 1 base from J, the junction kept 6 bases outside the gene matches. CDR3: CSEGQGTGTDTQYF. The DNA of the CDR3 is TGCAGCGAAGGACAGGGGACGGGCACAGATACGCAGTATTTT.

Ten or more counts support this clonotype. The chain joins TRBV15 to TRBJ2-1; D may be TRBD1 or TRBD2 (5 bases each). The V end was cut by 0 bases, the J end by 7 bases, with 13 bases between. This CDR3 region has 15 residues. CDR1 LNHNV and CDR2 YYDKDF come from the germline V gene (reference sequence). The CDR3 bases are TGTGCCACCAGCAGAGATCGGGACCCAGGTAATGAGCAGTTCTTC. Translation: CATSRDRDPGNEQFF.

This clonotype was found many times. The V gene is TRBV3-1, the J gene TRBJ2-1; D gene ambiguous. The germline CDR1 and CDR2 sequences are LGHDT and YNNKEL (reference sequence). CDR3 length: 13 amino acids. V dropped 0 bases and J dropped 5 bases, with 5 bases sitting between them. The CDR3 here is CASSQEGDNEQFF. The CDR3 DNA reads as TGTGCCAGCAGCCAAGAAGGTGACAATGAGCAGTTCTTC.

This chain links TRBV28 with TRBJ2-1; the match to TRBD2 covers 11 bases. The CDR3 totals 20 residues. Unmatched junction bases numbered 20, after V lost 6 bases and J lost 4 bases. Germline CDR1 is MDHEN and CDR2 is SYDVKM. The CDR3 nucleotides read TGTGCCAGCAGCTTAAAGGGGATAACCCCGGGGACTAGCGGTTACAATGAGCAGTTCTTC. Its translation: CASSLKGITPGTSGYNEQFF. Complete variable domain (other parts from reference TRBV28 and TRBJ2-1): DVKVTQSSRYLVKRTGEKVFLECVQDMDHENMFWYRQDPGLGLRLIYFSYDVKMKEKGDIPEGYSVSREKKERFSLILESASTNQTSMYLCASSLKGITPGTSGYNEQFFGPGTRLTVL.

Worth noting for this clonotype: Given the absence of the conserved phenylalanine or tryptophan at the CDR3 end, a read error is likely. V is TRBV20-1 and J is TRBJ2-2; D uncertain. CDR3 length equals 13 residues. In germline, CDR1 is DFQATT, CDR2 SNEGSKA (reference sequence). Trimming removed 5 bases at V and 0 bases at J, with 7 bases between. The CDR3 sequence is CSAWPPNTGELFL. CDR3 nucleotide sequence: TGCAGTGCTTGGCCACCGAACACCGGGGAGCTGTTTTTA.

This clonotype was observed at least ten times. In nucleotides, the CDR3 is TGCGCCAGCAGCCAGGGAGGGGGACAAAACAATGAGCAGTTCTTC. Its translation: CASSQGGGQNNEQFF. The V call is TRBV4-1, the J call TRBJ2-1; a weak D match, TRBD2 (7 bases). Trimming cost V 3 bases and J 5 bases, with 14 bases left between them. This CDR3 is 15 amino acids long. Germline V CDR1 and CDR2: MGHRA, YSYEKL.

This chain uses TRBV5-6 with TRBJ2-7; D could derive from TRBD1 or TRBD2 (5 bases each). This CDR3 has 14 residues. Germline CDR1 is SGHDT and CDR2 is YYEEEE. The germline V and J ends were trimmed by 0 bases and 6 bases, with 13 bases remaining between them. The CDR3 is CASSLGPTEGEQYF. CDR3 in DNA: TGTGCCAGCAGCTTGGGTCCGACAGAGGGCGAGCAGTACTTC.

V gene TRBV5-1 combines with J gene TRBJ1-6; D is ambiguous. The CDR3 length is 16 residues. V shed 3 bases and J shed 0 bases, with 10 bases lying between them. Germline CDR1 reads SGHRS; CDR2 reads YFSETQ. For the CDR3, the DNA is TGCGCCAGCAGCTATTACAGCAGCTCCTATAATTCACCCCTCCACTTT. This sequence encodes CASSYYSSSYNSPLHF.

This chain uses TRBV6-1 with TRBJ1-2; 7 nucleotides agree with TRBD1. The CDR3 extends over 16 amino acids. The V gene's germline CDR1 is MNHNS and CDR2 SASEGT. With V trimmed by 1 base and J by 6 bases, 11 bases remained unmatched. CDR3 DNA sequence: TGTGCCAGCAGTGAAGTTTGGGACAGCTCCGACCATGGCTACACCTTC. Its translation: CASSEVWDSSDHGYTF.

This clonotype was detected ten times or more. The chain combines TRBV7-8 with TRBJ2-2; D not certain. The ends were cut back, 1 base at V and 6 bases at J, with 9 bases in the middle. Germline CDR1 SGHVS, CDR2 FQNEAQ. The CDR3 runs to 14 residues. CDR3 in amino acids: CASSLVGSAGELFF. Written as DNA, the CDR3 is TGTGCCAGCAGCTTAGTAGGAAGCGCCGGGGAGCTGTTTTTT.

This clonotype was seen a few times. The chain joins TRBV10-1 to TRBJ2-5; possible D gene TRBD1, 6 bases. Germline V CDR1 and CDR2: WNHNN, SYGVQD (reference sequence). V dropped 3 bases and J dropped 5 bases, with 10 bases sitting between them. This CDR3 region has 13 residues. The CDR3 region has the DNA TGCGCCAGCAGTGACAGGGGACGGGAGACCCAGTACTTC. Residues: CASSDRGRETQYF.

This clonotype was detected ten times or more. V usage is TRBV5-1 and J usage is TRBJ2-2; 7 bases agree with TRBD2. From germline, CDR1 is SGHRS and CDR2 YFSETQ. The CDR3 has 15 amino acids. V lost 4 bases, J lost 4 bases, and 7 bases stayed unmatched. This CDR3 is CASSGSSGSTGELFF. Here the CDR3 DNA reads TGCGCCAGCAGCGGATCTAGCGGTTCCACCGGGGAGCTGTTTTTT.

The chain uses TRBV4-2 and TRBJ1-3; no clear D. Trimming took 0 bases from V and 4 from J, leaving 7 bases between them. The CDR3 length is 14 residues. Germline CDR1 reads LGHNA; CDR2 reads YNFKEQ. In DNA form, the CDR3 reads TGTGCCAGCAGCCAAGAAACCAGGGGAAACACCATATATTTT. Protein product: CASSQETRGNTIYF.

This clonotype was seen more than once but under ten times. This chain joins TRBV9 and TRBJ2-1, with D maybe TRBD1 (5 bases). V dropped 1 base and J dropped 1 base, with 6 bases sitting between them. From germline, CDR1 is SGDLS and CDR2 YYNGEE. The CDR3 is made up of 14 amino acids. CDR3: CASSVRGSYNEQFF. Written as DNA, the CDR3 is TGTGCCAGCAGCGTAAGGGGTTCCTACAATGAGCAGTTCTTC.

This clonotype was seen more than once but under ten times. The chain has TRBV7-9 and TRBJ2-3, with TRBD2 matching over 11 bases. The CDR3 has 17 amino acids. Per germline, CDR1 SEHNR and CDR2 FQNEAQ (reference sequence). With 11 bases clipped from V and 1 base from J, the junction kept 14 bases outside the gene matches. The CDR3 DNA is TGTGCCTGCCGGGGGACTAGCGGCACCAAACGCACAGATACGCAGTATTTT. Encoded protein: CACRGTSGTKRTDTQYF.